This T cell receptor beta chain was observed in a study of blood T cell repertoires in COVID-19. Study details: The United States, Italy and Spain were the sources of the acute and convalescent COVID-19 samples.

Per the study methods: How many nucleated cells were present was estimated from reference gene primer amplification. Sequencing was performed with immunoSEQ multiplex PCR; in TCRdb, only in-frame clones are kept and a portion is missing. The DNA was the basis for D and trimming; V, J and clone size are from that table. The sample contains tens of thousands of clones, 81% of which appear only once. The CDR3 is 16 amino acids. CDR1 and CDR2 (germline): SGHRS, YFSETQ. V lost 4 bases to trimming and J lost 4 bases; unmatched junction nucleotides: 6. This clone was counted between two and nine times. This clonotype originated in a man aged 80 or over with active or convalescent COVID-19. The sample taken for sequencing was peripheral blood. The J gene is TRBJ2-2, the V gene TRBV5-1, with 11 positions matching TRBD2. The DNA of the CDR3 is TGCGCCAGCAGCGGCCTACTAGCGGGGGCCACCGGGGAGCTGTTTTTT. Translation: CASSGLLAGATGELFF. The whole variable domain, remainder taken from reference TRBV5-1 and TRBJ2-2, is KAGVTQTPRYLIKTRGQQVTLSCSPISGHRSVSWYQQTPGQGLQFLFEYFSETQRNKGNFPGRFSGRQFSNSRSEMNVSTLELGDSALYLCASSGLLAGATGELFFGEGSRLTVL.